One and the same sample provided the 27 T cell receptor beta chains below, sequenced in a study of regulatory T cells in long-lasting Graves disease. For TCR beta, libraries came from iRepertoire HTBI primers and Arm-PCR of CDR3 regions. TCRdb reprocessed the multiplex PCR reads via MiXCR and lists one record per CDR3 protein. The table shows roughly 450,000 distinct CDR3 sequences, with around 24% occurring only once. The time point denotes: persistent/refractory GD, antithyroid drugs over 5 years with positive TRAb. PBMCs were the source of the RNA used for TCR sequencing. The sequences come from peripheral blood mononuclear cells (PBMCs), collected when the disease was refractory, from a patient treated with antithyroid drugs. Every receptor here comes from a female donor with Graves disease.

This clonotype was counted at least ten times. This chain joins TRBV2 and TRBJ2-7; TRBD2 might be the D (5 bases). Germline values: CDR1 SNHLY, CDR2 FYNNEI. Between the trimmed V and J ends, which lost 7 bases and 4 bases, there was a span of 17 bases. The CDR3 runs 14 residues. The CDR3 here is CASKNGGFPYEQYF. The CDR3 nucleotides are TGTGCCAGCAAGAACGGCGGGTTCCCGTACGAGCAGTACTTC.

J is TRBJ2-7 and V is TRBV7-8; 8 bases align to TRBD1. CDR1 is SGHVS and CDR2 is FQNEAQ in the germline V gene. J was trimmed by 3 bases and V by 5 bases; bases with no gene match: 6. The CDR3 is 14 amino acids. The CDR3 loop reads CASSRGQVGYEQYF. In DNA, the CDR3 is TGTGCCAGCAGCCGGGGACAGGTCGGCTACGAGCAGTACTTC. Full variable domain (rest looked up from reference TRBV7-8 and TRBJ2-7): GAGVSQSPRYKVAKRGQDVALRCDPISGHVSLFWYQQALGQGPEFLTYFQNEAQLDKSGLPSDRFFAERPEGSVSTLKIQRTQQEDSAVYLCASSRGQVGYEQYFGPGTRLTVT.

The V and J genes are TRBV20-1 and TRBJ1-6; 8 positions agree with TRBD1. The CDR3 consists of 16 residues. Trimming took 0 bases from V and 9 from J; bases not matched to a gene: 10. Germline V gene data show CDR1 as DFQATT and CDR2 as SNEGSKA (reference sequence). The CDR3 sequence is CSARDLDRQGISPLHF. The CDR3 region has the DNA TGCAGTGCTAGAGATTTGGACCGACAGGGGATTTCACCCCTCCACTTT.

This clonotype was observed a handful of times. This rearrangement joins TRBV20-1 to TRBJ2-3; D uncertain. Germline V gene lookup returns CDR1 DFQATT and CDR2 SNEGSKA (reference sequence). This CDR3 comprises 12 residues. The V and J ends lost 1 base and 5 bases respectively, with 7 bases between them. CDR3 residues: CSARVVGDTQYF. In DNA form, the CDR3 reads TGCAGTGCTAGAGTGGTCGGAGATACGCAGTATTTT.

The chain joins TRBV6-1 to TRBJ2-5; D unresolved. Trimming took 3 bases from V and 1 from J, leaving 15 bases between them. This CDR3 comprises 16 residues. Per germline, CDR1 MNHNS and CDR2 SASEGT. CDR3 residues: CASSDIVRHLQETQYF. The DNA for the CDR3 is TGTGCCAGCAGTGACATTGTGAGACACCTCCAAGAGACCCAGTACTTC.

The chain joins TRBV10-3 to TRBJ2-7; D might be TRBD1 (5 bases). Trimming cost V 5 bases and J 6 bases, with 17 bases left between them. The CDR3 spans 14 residues. Germline CDR1 reads ENHRY; CDR2 reads SYGVKD. CDR3 amino acids: CAISNQNRQGEQYF. CDR3 bases: TGTGCCATCAGTAACCAGAATAGGCAGGGCGAGCAGTACTTC.

This clonotype was picked up a small number of times. The chain employs TRBV6-2 or TRBV6-3 and TRBJ2-5; no firm D call. Trimming removed 1 base at V and 0 bases at J, with 6 bases between. The CDR3 has 14 residues. Germline V gives CDR1 MNHEY, CDR2 SVGEGT. The CDR3 DNA is TGTGCCAGCAGTTACTGGACGGACCAAGAGACCCAGTACTTC. This codes for CASSYWTDQETQYF.

This clonotype came up many times. Here the CDR3 reads CASSEAEGEGLEEQYF. The CDR3 nucleotides are TGTGCCAGCAGTGAAGCGGAGGGGGAGGGCCTTGAAGAGCAGTACTTC. V usage is TRBV6-1 and J usage is TRBJ2-7, with D perhaps TRBD2 (7 bases). V gave up 0 bases and J gave up 7 bases, with 19 bases separating them. There are 16 residues in the CDR3. CDR1 is MNHNS, CDR2 SASEGT, per germline.

This clonotype has only a few counts. The chain links TRBV4-3 to TRBJ2-3; D is perhaps TRBD1 (5 bases). CDR1 and CDR2 (germline): LGHNA, YSLEER. The V gene lost 0 bases and the J gene lost 2 bases, with 12 bases spanning the gap. There are 16 residues in the CDR3. CDR3 bases: TGCGCCAGCAGCCAAGATTCTAGACAGTTCACAGATACGCAGTATTTT. Amino acids: CASSQDSRQFTDTQYF.

The V and J genes are TRBV7-9 and TRBJ2-3; D is unresolved. CDR1 and CDR2 from the germline V gene are SEHNR and FQNEAQ (reference sequence). Trimming removed 5 bases at V and 4 bases at J, with 22 bases between. The CDR3 has 17 amino acids. For the CDR3, the DNA is TGTGCCAGCAGCCCTGGTGTTGGTCTCTCCTCCCCAGATACGCAGTATTTT. Translation gives CASSPGVGLSSPDTQYF.

This clonotype was seen a few times. V gene TRBV30 combines with J gene TRBJ1-1; the match to TRBD1 covers 7 bases. This CDR3 spans 11 amino acids. Per germline, CDR1 GTSNPN and CDR2 SVGIG (reference sequence). Unmatched junction bases numbered 0, after V lost 2 bases and J lost 6 bases. The CDR3 protein is CAWSQGAEAFF. The CDR3 bases are TGTGCCTGGAGTCAGGGGGCTGAAGCTTTCTTT.

This clonotype was picked up many times. The rearrangement links TRBV6-1 to TRBJ2-6; D possibly corresponds to TRBD2 (6 bases). The germline V gene has CDR1 MNHNS and CDR2 SASEGT. The CDR3 totals 15 residues. V was pared by 7 bases and J by 0 bases, with 10 bases between. The CDR3 here is CASTRRGSGANVLTF. As DNA, the CDR3 is TGTGCCAGCACCCGGCGGGGCTCTGGGGCCAACGTCCTGACTTTC.

In this sample, this clonotype turned up a few times. V and J are TRBV7-2 and TRBJ1-2; no clear D gene. The V end was cut by 5 bases, the J end by 2 bases, with 9 bases between. This CDR3 is built from 13 residues. The germline CDR1 and CDR2 sequences are SGHTA and FQGNSA. The CDR3 bases are TGTGCCAGCAGCCCCCGCCTAAACTATGGCTACACCTTC. It translates to CASSPRLNYGYTF.

Regarding this clonotype: A single base separates this from a much larger clone, so it may be a read error. The chain links TRBV28 to TRBJ1-1; D ambiguous. Germline V gives CDR1 MDHEN, CDR2 SYDVKM. The CDR3 is 15 amino acids. The CDR3 here is CASSLLADLNTEALF. The DNA for the CDR3 is TGTGCCAGCAGTTTATTAGCGGACCTGAACACTGAAGCTTTGTTT.

This clonotype was seen repeatedly, ten times or more. The chain couples TRBV6-1 to TRBJ2-2, with a tentative D call TRBD1 (6 bases). Germline CDR1 reads MNHNS; CDR2 reads SASEGT. The CDR3 is made up of 16 amino acids. The V end was cut by 5 bases, the J end by 4 bases, with 17 bases between. This CDR3 is CASSLRGPPGTGELFF. Written as DNA, the CDR3 is TGTGCCAGCAGTCTCAGGGGTCCTCCGGGCACCGGGGAGCTGTTTTTT.

This clonotype was detected ten times or more. The rearrangement links TRBV2 to TRBJ1-1; the match to TRBD1 covers 8 bases. Germline CDR1 SNHLY, CDR2 FYNNEI. This CDR3 has 14 amino acids. V gave up 6 bases and J gave up 0 bases; unmatched junction bases: 3. The CDR3 reads CASRGTGLNTEAFF. The CDR3 nucleotides read TGTGCCAGCAGGGGGACAGGCTTGAACACTGAAGCTTTCTTT.

This clonotype was picked up many times. The chain uses TRBV6-1 and TRBJ1-2, with D hard to call. Germline lookup yields CDR1 MNHNS and CDR2 SASEGT. The CDR3 contains 14 residues. The V end lost 7 bases, the J end lost 4 bases, and 16 bases lay between the germline ends. CDR3 DNA sequence: TGTGCCAGCAATAGCGGGGTGGTTGGCTATGGCTACACCTTC. It codes for CASNSGVVGYGYTF.

There are many counts of this clonotype. The chain recombines TRBV12-3 or TRBV12-4 with TRBJ2-2, with D possibly matching TRBD2 (7 bases). Trimming took 8 bases from V and 2 from J, leaving 24 bases between them. The length of the CDR3 is 18 residues. This CDR3 reads CASRRRGLAEENTGELFF. DNA of the CDR3: TGTGCCAGCCGCCGCCGGGGGCTAGCGGAAGAAAACACCGGGGAGCTGTTTTTT.

This clonotype was counted a few times. The rearrangement links TRBV6-9 to TRBJ2-7; TRBD2 aligns across 9 bases. Trimming at V came to 4 bases and at J to 1 base, leaving 8 bases not matched to a gene. This CDR3 has 16 residues. Germline lookup yields CDR1 MNHGY and CDR2 SVAAGI. The CDR3 coding sequence is TGTGCCAGCAGTTCCCTAACTAGCGGGTCTTCCTACGAGCAGTACTTC. Protein: CASSSLTSGSSYEQYF.

The chain joins TRBV28 to TRBJ2-1; D may be TRBD2 (6 bases). Germline CDR1 reads MDHEN; CDR2 reads SYDVKM. The length of the CDR3 is 12 residues. The V end lost 4 bases, the J end lost 9 bases, and 10 bases lay between the germline ends. The CDR3 here is CASSWLGGEQFF. As DNA, the CDR3 is TGTGCCAGCAGTTGGTTGGGGGGTGAGCAGTTCTTC.

The V gene is TRBV7-9, the J gene TRBJ1-1; perhaps TRBD1 as D (5 bases). Trimming shortened V by 5 bases and J by 4 bases, and 23 bases separated the two germline ends. The CDR3 is made up of 17 amino acids. CDR1 and CDR2 (germline): SEHNR, FQNEAQ (reference sequence). CDR3 coding DNA: TGTGCCAGCAGCCCATCCCGTTGGGGGGTCGTGGGCACTGAAGCTTTCTTT. Amino acid sequence: CASSPSRWGVVGTEAFF. Combining the CDR3 with reference TRBV7-9 and TRBJ1-1 gives the whole variable domain DTGVSQNPRHKITKRGQNVTFRCDPISEHNRLYWYRQTLGQGPEFLTYFQNEAQLEKSRLLSDRFSAERPKGSFSTLEIQRTEQGDSAMYLCASSPSRWGVVGTEAFFGQGTRLTVV.

This clonotype occurred a few times. The rearrangement uses TRBV7-9 and TRBJ1-5, with D uncertain. The CDR3 length is 17 residues. CDR1 is SEHNR, CDR2 FQNEAQ, per germline (reference sequence). Trimming stripped 1 base from V and 1 base from J, with 14 bases between. Written as DNA, the CDR3 is TGTGCCAGCAGCTTAGGACTCAGTGATCGGAGCAATCAGCCCCAGCATTTT. It specifies CASSLGLSDRSNQPQHF. The variable domain in full, with the rest retrieved from reference TRBV7-9 and TRBJ1-5, is DTGVSQNPRHKITKRGQNVTFRCDPISEHNRLYWYRQTLGQGPEFLTYFQNEAQLEKSRLLSDRFSAERPKGSFSTLEIQRTEQGDSAMYLCASSLGLSDRSNQPQHFGDGTRLSIL.

The rearrangement links TRBV7-3 to TRBJ2-2, with a weak D call TRBD1 (5 bases). CDR1 SGHTA and CDR2 FQGTGA come from the germline V gene. The CDR3 sequence is 15 residues long. Trimming pared 3 bases from V and 7 bases from J, leaving 15 bases between. The CDR3 region has the DNA TGTGCCAGCAGCTTTGGGGCCGCTATGGGCGGGGAGCTGTTTTTT. Translated: CASSFGAAMGGELFF.

This clonotype appeared many times. DNA for the CDR3: TGTGCCAGCAGCCAAACACTAGCGGGAGGGCCGGAGACCCAGTACTTC. It yields the protein CASSQTLAGGPETQYF. The chain couples TRBV3-1 to TRBJ2-5; 13 bases align to TRBD2. The V and J ends lost 2 bases and 5 bases, in that order; junction bases with no gene match: 5. The CDR3 is 16 amino acids. Germline CDR1 reads LGHDT; CDR2 reads YNNKEL (reference sequence).

The chain is built from TRBV27 and TRBJ1-2; no clear D. Germline assignment: CDR1 MNHEY and CDR2 SMNVEV (reference sequence). Trimming pared 6 bases from V and 8 bases from J, leaving 7 bases between. CDR3 length: 10 amino acids. Written as DNA, the CDR3 is TGTGCCAGCAGACATGACGGCTACACCTTC. Protein: CASRHDGYTF.

The table lists this clonotype with many counts. J is TRBJ2-2 and V is TRBV12-3 or TRBV12-4; possibly TRBD2 for D (5 bases). The CDR3 consists of 12 residues. V shed 4 bases and J shed 6 bases, with 6 bases lying between them. CDR3 region: CASSYGAGELFF. In nucleotides, the CDR3 is TGTGCCAGCAGTTACGGGGCCGGGGAGCTGTTTTTT.

Details on this clonotype: Its ends do not fully match the called genes, so a read error is possible. The CDR3 is CASNQNTLNTEASF. The CDR3 coding sequence is TGTGCCAGCAACCAGAACACCCTGAACACTGAAGCTTCCTTT. The J gene is TRBJ1-1, the V gene TRBV2, with D unresolved. CDR3 length equals 14 residues. Germline loops: CDR1 SNHLY, CDR2 FYNNEI.